The T cell receptor beta chain under discussion was sequenced for a study of T cell changes during pregnancy in multiple sclerosis. Libraries were prepared by immunoSEQ multiplex PCR; TCRdb keeps only in-frame clonotypes and omits some of them. The data show roughly 52,000 clones, with around 90% seen just once and roughly 0.54% held by the top ten. Germline values: CDR1 LNHDA, CDR2 SQIVND (reference sequence). The CDR3 runs to 12 residues. A word on this clone: Sequence at one end of the junction differs from germline and may be a read error.

The chain combines TRBV19 with TRBJ2-5; D remains ambiguous. The sample consisted of CD4+ T cells from peripheral blood mononuclear cells, taken in the first trimester of pregnancy. The TCR was taken from a female donor with multiple sclerosis, enrolled in a pregnancy study. This chain's CDR3 is CASSIDQETQYF. In DNA, the CDR3 is TGTGCCAGTAGTATAGACCAGGAGACCCAGTACTTC.